The TCR beta chain under discussion was sequenced for a study of cytomegalovirus exposure and HLA in healthy donors (dated by TCRdb to 2016 to 2017). For context, the study as a whole: In an earlier analysis of about 560 of the donors, less than 350 Gb of sequence data and 100 million or so unique TCR beta sequences from 150 million to 200 million T cells were reported. HLA typing covered class I and class II loci at four-digit resolution. Along with the approximately 700-subject first cohort, a separate validation cohort of approximately 110 different subjects was used. An earlier analysis of a few hundred of the donors applied high-throughput TCR beta sequencing to assess whether each TCR beta V gene segment acted as functional or pseudogenic. The number of donors typed differed by locus, with 629-630 for A, B, C, DRB1 and DQB1, roughly 520 for DQA1, 600 to 610 for DPA1, and some 450 for DPB1. Genome-wide SNP genotypes for about 60% of the 666 donors were used in a later genetic analysis, which treated that subset as a discovery cohort. Every repertoire in the discovery cohort had been generated on one and the same sequencing platform. In the later analysis, no new phenotypic data were used to find candidate immune exposures; instead, reliance was placed on TCR beta sequences and their occurrence across donors. Donor age, sex, ethnicity and CMV serostatus were compiled alongside the repertoire data. In a later analysis, previously published TCR beta repertoires from several hundred donors were re-analyzed and high-resolution HLA genotyping was added so that TCR occurrence patterns could be studied. The study used immunosequencing to profile the T cell repertoires of approximately 630 subjects and linked those repertoires to cytomegalovirus serostatus. Among some 410 genotyped donors of the cohort, an average of around 240,000 unique TCR beta nucleotide sequences were sequenced per donor, roughly 20% of them non-productive. Of the approximately 400 genotyped donors, about 84% fell in the genetic ancestry cluster associated with self-reported Caucasian donors. An early release that covered approximately 600 HLA-typed donors contained about 290 gigabases of sequencing data and around 80 million unique TCR sequences. The study aimed to test whether cataloging public T cell receptors could reveal signatures of past pathogen exposure. To predict cytomegalovirus infection status, the study brought together high-throughput TCR immunosequencing, statistical association of individual TCRs with disease status, and machine learning. Roughly 5 DR-DQ haplotypes were treated as single units for association and clustering because of strong linkage in the cohort. On the study overall, not on this receptor specifically: Because HLA typing was missing for some donors at each locus, association tests included only the typed subset. At a false discovery rate of 0.05, a later analysis linked roughly 17,000 TCR beta sequences to specific HLA alleles. Linkage disequilibrium might explain the correlated functional status among segregating V segments, but an unknown experimental factor could not be excluded. Sequencing depth was assumed to be roughly uniform across donors in the presence/absence analyses, though that assumption may not hold. A later analysis found that TCR association rates varied across HLA loci, with DRB1 alleles showing the most associated TCRs and HLA-C alleles the fewest. It was suggested by the authors that the approach could potentially be generalized to other disease states and immunological phenotypes. A few of the identified cytomegalovirus-associated TCR beta chains were confirmed in vitro to be specific for cytomegalovirus antigens. The classifier was reported to diagnose cytomegalovirus status with high specificity and sensitivity in both the original cohort and the validation cohort. Most TCR sequences were observed very rarely across donors, whereas some public TCRs were present in many individuals. An earlier analysis of some 590 of the donors showed that most TCR beta V segments appeared in productive rearrangements either about 87% or about 30% of the time, which broadly matched IMGT annotations. A further reported finding was that TCR beta sequences accurately predicted the HLA-A and HLA-B alleles for most subjects in the first cohort. A later analysis found that HLA-associated TCR beta chains were more clonally expanded and had lower generation probabilities than equally common non-associated chains. A total of fewer than 200 TCR beta chains were listed by the study as associated with cytomegalovirus. V-gene and J-gene trimming of TCR beta chains was associated with a missense DCLRE1C variant in a later genetic analysis, and the association was replicated in an independent cohort. In a later analysis, most CMV-associated TCR beta chains were found to appear HLA-restricted, with HLA associations seemingly driven largely by CMV exposure. In a later genetic analysis, fewer N-insertions in productive TCRs were reported among donors in an Asian-associated ancestry cluster than the approximately 670-donor mean. The sequencing pipeline was judged likely to have produced a cluster of highly shared sequence variants as a technical artifact. Because counts were too low, roughly 18 rarely observed V segments, including chromosome 9 orphons, were left out of the earlier analysis of about 500 of the donors. Because the 87-base-pair reads could not distinguish some IMGT-functional V segments, including TRBV6-2 and TRBV6-3, those segments were excluded. Immune exposure information for the cohort was limited to CMV serostatus. This cohort had only TCR beta chains sequenced, and the lack of alpha or paired-chain data limited which features could be detected. When HLA alleles, especially DR and DQ, strongly co-occurred, TCR associations were difficult to assign to individual alleles. According to a later analysis, parvovirus B19, influenza, CMV and Epstein-Barr virus appeared linked to several top co-occurrence clusters.

Concerning this clone itself: What antigen it recognizes has not been identified. Base-call qualities are not available, and no considerably larger clone is one nucleotide away.

Library preparation employed the immunoSEQ multiplex PCR assay. The multiplex PCR relied on a mix of 60 forward primers for TCR Vbeta segments and 13 reverse primers for TCR Jbeta segments. A multiplex PCR assay on genomic DNA amplified the CDR3 region of rearranged TCR beta genes. The Illumina HiSeq System was used to sequence the amplified TCR beta libraries as 87-base-pair reads. On the authors' methods: A later analysis counted approximately 84 million unique TCR beta chains across the 550 to 700 repertoires, and around 9.9 million of these chains were shared by at least two donors. Raw reads were error-corrected and collapsed into unique sequences by a nearest-neighbor algorithm in which closely related sequences were merged to remove PCR and sequencing errors. Alignment of CDR3 sequences to IMGT reference sequences was used to assign V, D and J gene segments. For a sequence to be retained, at least a six-nucleotide match to both a V gene segment and a J gene segment was required. Rearrangements were classified as productive when the CDR3 lacked stop codons and remained in frame with V and J, and all other rearrangements were classified as non-productive. Following IMGT convention, CDR3 was defined as the stretch from the second conserved V-encoded cysteine to the conserved J-encoded phenylalanine. The earlier analysis of 587 of the donors excluded sequences that lacked an unambiguous match to a single V gene segment. An earlier analysis of fewer than 750 of the donors classified V segments as functional when productive rearrangements were above 56.7% and as segregating when the standard deviation between donors was above 5%. A statistical classification framework was built for diagnosing cytomegalovirus status from the catalog of TCR beta chain sequences. In a later analysis, TCR nucleotide sequences were compared against IMGT/GENE-DB human TR gene sequences so that V and J genes could be assigned. Using the TCRdist pipeline, a later analysis assigned CDR3 sequences along with most-parsimonious VDJ recombination scenarios. A later analysis defined each TCR beta chain by its CDR3 amino acid sequence plus V-gene family, and excluded reads lacking a unique V-gene family. A later analysis removed roughly 590 highly shared, low-generation-probability nucleotide sequences to deal with suspected cross-contamination and a sequencing artifact. In a later analysis, a clonal expansion index for each public chain was calculated from normalized within-repertoire ranks of inferred template counts. Generation probabilities in a later analysis came from a VDJ recombination model fitted to out-of-frame rearrangements, and those results were checked against IGoR. In a later analysis, TCR-TCR, TCR-HLA and TCR-CMV co-occurrence was scored with hypergeometric tests, and a repertoire-size bias correction was applied to TCR pairs. In a later analysis, false discovery rates were estimated by permuting HLA or CMV assignments 20 times. A later analysis grouped co-occurring TCRs with DBSCAN, adding TCRdist sequence similarity when clustering within HLA-allele-positive subsets. For co-occurrence clustering, repertoires with fewer than 30,000 or more than 120,000 public chains were excluded, along with a handful of repertoires with anomalous nucleotide sharing. The table was pulled from immuneACCESS by TCRdb, which kept in-frame rearrangements only. Such tables lose some clones; where checked, under half of the loss comes from unresolved V genes, and the rest has no known cause. That table furnishes V, J and clone size, whereas the DNA furnished D and trimming. This sample is represented by around 180,000 clones; roughly three quarters of them were singletons. Of the sample, approximately 1.4% is held by the ten largest clones.

Germline trimming: 1 base from V, 3 bases from J; junction bases outside gene matches: 9. According to the germline V gene, CDR1 reads SGHDT and CDR2 reads YYEEEE. The CDR3 holds 18 amino acids from the cysteine to the phenylalanine. Only CDR3 DNA remains: 54 bases, in frame from the first base. The cohort comprised 710 or so healthy bone marrow donors. Cohort members were all nominally healthy when sampled, although unrecorded immune exposures were likely present. The donor tested CMV seronegative and was one of the 352 seronegative cohort members. Every donor gave a peripheral blood sample, and the peripheral blood mononuclear cells from that sample were used for TCR beta sequencing. Genomic DNA was extracted from the blood cell samples with the Qiagen DNeasy Blood Extraction Kit.

This TCR was recovered from a woman aged 50 to 65 in good health and CMV-seronegative. The receptor chain draws on TRBV5-6 and TRBJ1-6; 8 bases in the middle match TRBD1. The sequenced sample was PBMCs. For the CDR3, the sequence is CASSLQVRDRIYNSPLHF. The nucleotide sequence is given as TGTGCCAGCAGCTTGCAGGTCCGGGACAGGATCTATAATTCACCCCTCCACTTT. Joined to the reference TRBV5-6 and TRBJ1-6 proteins, this CDR3 gives the full variable domain: DAGVTQSPTHLIKTRGQQVTLRCSPKSGHDTVSWYQQALGQGPQFIFQYYEEEERQRGNFPDRFSGHQFPNYSSELNVNALLLGDSALYLCASSLQVRDRIYNSPLHFGNGTRLTVT.